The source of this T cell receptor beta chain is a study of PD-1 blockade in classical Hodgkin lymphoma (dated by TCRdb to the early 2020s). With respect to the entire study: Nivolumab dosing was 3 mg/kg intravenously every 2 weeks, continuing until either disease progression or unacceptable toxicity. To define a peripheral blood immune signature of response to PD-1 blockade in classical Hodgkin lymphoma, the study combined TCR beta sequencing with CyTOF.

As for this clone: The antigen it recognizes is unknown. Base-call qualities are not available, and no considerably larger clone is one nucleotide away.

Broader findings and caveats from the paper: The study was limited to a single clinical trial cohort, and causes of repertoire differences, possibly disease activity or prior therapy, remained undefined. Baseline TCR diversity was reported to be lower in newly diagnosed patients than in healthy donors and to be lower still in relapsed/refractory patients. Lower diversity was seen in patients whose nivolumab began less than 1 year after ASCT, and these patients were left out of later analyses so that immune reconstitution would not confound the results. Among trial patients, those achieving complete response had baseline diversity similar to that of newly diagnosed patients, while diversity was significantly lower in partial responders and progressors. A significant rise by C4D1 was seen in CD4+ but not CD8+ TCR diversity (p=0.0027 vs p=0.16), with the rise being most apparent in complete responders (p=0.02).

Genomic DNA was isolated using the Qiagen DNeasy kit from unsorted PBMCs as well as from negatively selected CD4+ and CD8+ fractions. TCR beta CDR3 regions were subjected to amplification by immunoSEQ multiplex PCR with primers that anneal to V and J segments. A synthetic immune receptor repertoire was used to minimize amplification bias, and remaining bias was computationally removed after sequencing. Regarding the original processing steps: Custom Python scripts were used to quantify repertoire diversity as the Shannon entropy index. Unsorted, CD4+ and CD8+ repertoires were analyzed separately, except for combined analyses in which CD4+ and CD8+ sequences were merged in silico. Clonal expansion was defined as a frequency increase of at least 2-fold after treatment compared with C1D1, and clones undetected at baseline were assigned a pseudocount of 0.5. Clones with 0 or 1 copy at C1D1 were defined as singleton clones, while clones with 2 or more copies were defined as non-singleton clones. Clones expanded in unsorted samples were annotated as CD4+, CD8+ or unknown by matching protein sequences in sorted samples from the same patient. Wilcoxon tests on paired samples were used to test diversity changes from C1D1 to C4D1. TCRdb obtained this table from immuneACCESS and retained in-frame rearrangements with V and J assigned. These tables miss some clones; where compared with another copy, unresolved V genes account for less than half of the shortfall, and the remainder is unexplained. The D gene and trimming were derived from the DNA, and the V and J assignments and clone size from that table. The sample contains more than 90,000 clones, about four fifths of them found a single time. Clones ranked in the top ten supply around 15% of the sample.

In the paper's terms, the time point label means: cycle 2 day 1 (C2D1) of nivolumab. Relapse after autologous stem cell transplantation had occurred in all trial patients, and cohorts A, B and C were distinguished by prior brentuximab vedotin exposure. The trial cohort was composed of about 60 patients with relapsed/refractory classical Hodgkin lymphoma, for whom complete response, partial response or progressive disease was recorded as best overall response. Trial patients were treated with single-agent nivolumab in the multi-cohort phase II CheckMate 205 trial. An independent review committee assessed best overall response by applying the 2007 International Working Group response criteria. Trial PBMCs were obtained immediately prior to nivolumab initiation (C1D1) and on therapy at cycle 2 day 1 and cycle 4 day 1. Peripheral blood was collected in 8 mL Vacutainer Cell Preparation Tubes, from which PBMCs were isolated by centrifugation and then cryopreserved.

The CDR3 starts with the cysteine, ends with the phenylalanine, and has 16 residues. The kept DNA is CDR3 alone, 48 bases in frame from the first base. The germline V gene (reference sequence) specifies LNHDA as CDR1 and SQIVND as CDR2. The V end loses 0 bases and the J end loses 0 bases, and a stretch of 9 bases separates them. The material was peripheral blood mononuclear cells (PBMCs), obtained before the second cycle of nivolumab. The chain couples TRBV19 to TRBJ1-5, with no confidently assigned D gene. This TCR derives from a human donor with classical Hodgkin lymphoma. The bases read TGTGCCAGTAGTATAGAACGGGATTTTAGCAATCAGCCCCAGCATTTT. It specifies CASSIERDFSNQPQHF.